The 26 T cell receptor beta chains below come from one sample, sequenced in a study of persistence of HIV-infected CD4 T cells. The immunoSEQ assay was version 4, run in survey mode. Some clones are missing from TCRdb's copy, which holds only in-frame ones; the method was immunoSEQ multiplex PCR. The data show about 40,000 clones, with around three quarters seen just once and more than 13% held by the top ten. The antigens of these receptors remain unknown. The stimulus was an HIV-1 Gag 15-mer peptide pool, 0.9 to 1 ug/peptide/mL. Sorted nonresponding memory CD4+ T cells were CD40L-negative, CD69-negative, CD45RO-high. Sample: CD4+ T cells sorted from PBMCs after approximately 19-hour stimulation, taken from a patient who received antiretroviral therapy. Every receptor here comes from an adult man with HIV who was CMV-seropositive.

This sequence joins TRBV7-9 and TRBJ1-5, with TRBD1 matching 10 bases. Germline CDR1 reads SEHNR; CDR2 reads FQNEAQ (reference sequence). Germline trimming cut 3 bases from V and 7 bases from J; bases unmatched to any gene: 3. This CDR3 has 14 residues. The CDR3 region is CASSFGTGAQPQHF. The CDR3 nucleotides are TGTGCCAGCAGCTTCGGGACAGGGGCCCAGCCCCAGCATTTT. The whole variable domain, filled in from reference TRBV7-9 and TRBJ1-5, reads DTGVSQNPRHKITKRGQNVTFRCDPISEHNRLYWYRQTLGQGPEFLTYFQNEAQLEKSRLLSDRFSAERPKGSFSTLEIQRTEQGDSAMYLCASSFGTGAQPQHFGDGTRLSIL.

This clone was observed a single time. The CDR3, as DNA: TGCGCCAGCACAGGACGGGGAGGCTACGAGCAGTACTTC. Its translation is CASTGRGGYEQYF. The chain joins TRBV10-2 to TRBJ2-7; the D gene is possibly TRBD2 (6 bases). The V and J ends lost 7 bases and 3 bases respectively, with 13 bases between them. From germline, CDR1 is WSHSY and CDR2 SAAADI. The CDR3 covers 13 residues.

The chain's CDR3 is CASSVEGSQSTDTQYF. As DNA, the CDR3 is TGTGCCAGCAGCGTAGAGGGCTCCCAAAGCACAGATACGCAGTATTTT. The chain employs TRBV9 and TRBJ2-3; the D is unclear. CDR3 length: 16 residues. CDR1 SGDLS and CDR2 YYNGEE come from the germline V gene. The germline V and J ends were trimmed by 0 bases and 0 bases, with 11 bases remaining between them.

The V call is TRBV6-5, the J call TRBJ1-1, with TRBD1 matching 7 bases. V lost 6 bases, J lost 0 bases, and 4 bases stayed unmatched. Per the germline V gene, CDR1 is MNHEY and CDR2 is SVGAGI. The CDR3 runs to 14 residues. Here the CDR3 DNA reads TGTGCCAGCAGACGGACAGGCATGAACACTGAAGCTTTCTTT. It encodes CASRRTGMNTEAFF.

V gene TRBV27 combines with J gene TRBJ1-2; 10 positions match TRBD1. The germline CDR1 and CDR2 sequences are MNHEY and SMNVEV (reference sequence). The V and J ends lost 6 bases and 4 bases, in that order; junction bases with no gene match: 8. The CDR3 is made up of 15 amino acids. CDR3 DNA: TGTGCCAGCAGGGCTCCGGGACAGGGGAGCTATGGCTACACCTTC. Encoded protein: CASRAPGQGSYGYTF.

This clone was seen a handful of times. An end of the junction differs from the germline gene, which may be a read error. The CDR3 nucleotides are TGTGCCAGCAGCCCCGGGACAGGGAACGCCGGGGAGCTGTTTTTT. Residues: CASSPGTGNAGELFF. The rearrangement uses TRBV11-3 and TRBJ2-2; 9 bases fit TRBD1. Germline CDR1 is SGHNT and CDR2 is YENEEA. This CDR3 spans 15 amino acids.

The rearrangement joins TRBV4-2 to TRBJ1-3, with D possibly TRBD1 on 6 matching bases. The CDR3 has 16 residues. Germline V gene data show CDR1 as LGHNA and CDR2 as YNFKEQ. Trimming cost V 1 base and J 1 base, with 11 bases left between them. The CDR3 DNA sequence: TGTGCCAGCAGCCAAGGACAGGCAAGTTCTGGAAACACCATATATTTT. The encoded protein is CASSQGQASSGNTIYF.

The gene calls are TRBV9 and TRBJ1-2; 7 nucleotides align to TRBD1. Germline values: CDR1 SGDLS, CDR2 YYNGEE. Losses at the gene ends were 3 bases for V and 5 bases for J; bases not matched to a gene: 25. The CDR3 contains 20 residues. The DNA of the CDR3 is TGTGCCAGCAGCGCTTCCCCGAAACCTACCCAGGCAGGGGGAAGTTATGGCTACACCTTC. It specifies CASSASPKPTQAGGSYGYTF.

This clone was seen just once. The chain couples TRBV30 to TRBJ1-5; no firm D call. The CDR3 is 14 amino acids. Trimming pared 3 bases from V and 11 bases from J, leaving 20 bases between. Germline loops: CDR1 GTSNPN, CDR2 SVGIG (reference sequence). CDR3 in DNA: TGTGCCTGGAGCCTCCCCCAGGCAGGCGGGTCCCAGCATTTT. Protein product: CAWSLPQAGGSQHF. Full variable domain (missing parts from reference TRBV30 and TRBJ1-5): SQTIHQWPATLVQPVGSPLSLECTVEGTSNPNLYWYRQAAGRGLQLLFYSVGIGQISSEVPQNLSASRPQDRQFILSSKKLLLSDSGFYLCAWSLPQAGGSQHFGDGTRLSIL.

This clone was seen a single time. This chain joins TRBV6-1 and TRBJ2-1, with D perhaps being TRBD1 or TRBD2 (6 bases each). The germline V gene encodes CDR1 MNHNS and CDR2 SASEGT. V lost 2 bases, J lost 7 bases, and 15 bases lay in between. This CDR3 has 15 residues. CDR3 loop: CASSEKPGARNEQFF. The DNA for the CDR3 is TGTGCCAGCAGTGAAAAGCCGGGGGCGAGGAATGAGCAGTTCTTC.

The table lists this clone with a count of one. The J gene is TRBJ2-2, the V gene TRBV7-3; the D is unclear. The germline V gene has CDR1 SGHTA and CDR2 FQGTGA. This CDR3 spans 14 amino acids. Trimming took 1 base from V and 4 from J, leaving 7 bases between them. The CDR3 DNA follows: TGTGCCAGCAGCTTAAGCAGCCGCACCGGGGAGCTGTTTTTT. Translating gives CASSLSSRTGELFF.

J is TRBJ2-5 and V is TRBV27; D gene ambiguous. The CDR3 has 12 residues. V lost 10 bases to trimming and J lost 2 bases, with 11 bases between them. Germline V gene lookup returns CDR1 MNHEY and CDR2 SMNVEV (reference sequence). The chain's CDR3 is CATSRTQETQYF. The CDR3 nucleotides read TGTGCCACCAGCCGTACTCAAGAGACCCAGTACTTC.

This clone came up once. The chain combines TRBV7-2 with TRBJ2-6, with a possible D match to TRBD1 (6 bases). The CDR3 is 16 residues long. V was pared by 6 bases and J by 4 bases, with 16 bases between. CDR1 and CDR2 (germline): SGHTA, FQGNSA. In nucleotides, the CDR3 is TGTGCCAGCAGACAACCGAGGGGGAGCGGGGCCAACGTCCTGACTTTC. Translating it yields CASRQPRGSGANVLTF.

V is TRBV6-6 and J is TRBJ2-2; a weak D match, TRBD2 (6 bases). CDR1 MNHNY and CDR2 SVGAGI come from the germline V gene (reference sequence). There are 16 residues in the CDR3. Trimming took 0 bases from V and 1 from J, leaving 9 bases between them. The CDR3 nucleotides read TGTGCCAGCAGTTACTCGGGCGGGGTGAACACCGGGGAGCTGTTTTTT. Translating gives CASSYSGGVNTGELFF.

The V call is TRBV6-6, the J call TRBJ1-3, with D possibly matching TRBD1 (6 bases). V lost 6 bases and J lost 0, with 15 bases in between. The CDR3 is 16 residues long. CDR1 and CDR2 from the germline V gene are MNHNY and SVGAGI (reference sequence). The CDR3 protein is CASSYMDRFSGNTIYF. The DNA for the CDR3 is TGTGCCAGCAGCTATATGGACAGATTCTCTGGAAACACCATATATTTT.

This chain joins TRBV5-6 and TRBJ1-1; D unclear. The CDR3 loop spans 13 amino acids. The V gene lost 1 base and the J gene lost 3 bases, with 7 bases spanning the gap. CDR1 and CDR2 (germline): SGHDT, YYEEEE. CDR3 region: CASSLREYTEAFF. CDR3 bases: TGTGCCAGCAGCTTGAGGGAGTACACTGAAGCTTTCTTT.

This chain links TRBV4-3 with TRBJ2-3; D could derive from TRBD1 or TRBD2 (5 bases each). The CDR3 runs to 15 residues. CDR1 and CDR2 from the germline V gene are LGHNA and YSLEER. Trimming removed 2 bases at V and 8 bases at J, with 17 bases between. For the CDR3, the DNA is TGCGCCAGCAGCCAACGGGACGCAACCAGTGGTACGCAGTATTTT. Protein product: CASSQRDATSGTQYF.

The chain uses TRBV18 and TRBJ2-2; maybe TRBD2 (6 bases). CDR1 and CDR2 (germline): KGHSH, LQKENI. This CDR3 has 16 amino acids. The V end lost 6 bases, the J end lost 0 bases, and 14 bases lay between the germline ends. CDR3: CASSLTRLPNTGELFF. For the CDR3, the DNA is TGTGCCAGCTCCTTGACTAGACTTCCGAACACCGGGGAGCTGTTTTTT.

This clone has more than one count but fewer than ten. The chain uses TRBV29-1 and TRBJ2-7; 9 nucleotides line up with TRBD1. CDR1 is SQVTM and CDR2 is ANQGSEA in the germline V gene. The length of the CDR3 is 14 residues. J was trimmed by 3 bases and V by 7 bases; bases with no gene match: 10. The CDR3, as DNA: TGCAGCGCCCTAACCCAGACAGGGGGCTACGAGCAGTACTTC. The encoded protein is CSALTQTGGYEQYF.

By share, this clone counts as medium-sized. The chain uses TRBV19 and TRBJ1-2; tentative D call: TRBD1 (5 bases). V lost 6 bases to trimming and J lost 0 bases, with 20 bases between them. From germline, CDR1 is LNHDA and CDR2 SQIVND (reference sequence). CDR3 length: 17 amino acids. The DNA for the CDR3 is TGTGCCAGTAGATACGTAAATTCCGGGACCGCTAACTATGGCTACACCTTC. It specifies CASRYVNSGTANYGYTF.

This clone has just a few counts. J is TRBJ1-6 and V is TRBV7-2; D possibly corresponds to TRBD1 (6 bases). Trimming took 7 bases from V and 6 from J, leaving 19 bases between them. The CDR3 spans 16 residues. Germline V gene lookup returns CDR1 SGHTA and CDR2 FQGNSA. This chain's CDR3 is CASTPGAGIVNSPLHF. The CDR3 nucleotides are TGTGCCAGCACCCCAGGGGCAGGGATTGTTAATTCACCCCTCCACTTT.

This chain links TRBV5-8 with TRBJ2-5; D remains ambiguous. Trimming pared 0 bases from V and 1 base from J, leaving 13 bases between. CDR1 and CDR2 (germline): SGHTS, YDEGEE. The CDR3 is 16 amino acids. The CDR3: CASSLVRAHIQETQYF. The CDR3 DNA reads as TGTGCCAGCAGCTTGGTTCGGGCCCATATCCAAGAGACCCAGTACTTC.

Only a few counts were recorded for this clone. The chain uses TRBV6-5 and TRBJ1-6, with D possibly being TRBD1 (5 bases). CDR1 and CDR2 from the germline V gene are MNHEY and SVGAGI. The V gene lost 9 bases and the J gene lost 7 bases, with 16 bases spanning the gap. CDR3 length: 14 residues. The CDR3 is CASKAGSMNSPLHF. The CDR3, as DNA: TGTGCCAGTAAGGCAGGGAGTATGAATTCACCCCTCCACTTT.

The CDR3 DNA is TGTGCCACCAGCAGAGAAGGGACAGGATTTGGTACGCAGTATTTT. Its translation: CATSREGTGFGTQYF. The genes are TRBV15 and TRBJ2-3; 8 bases are shared with TRBD1. The junction had 7 bases not matched to a gene; V was cut back by 0 bases and J by 8 bases. Germline V gene data show CDR1 as LNHNV and CDR2 as YYDKDF (reference sequence). This CDR3 has 15 residues.

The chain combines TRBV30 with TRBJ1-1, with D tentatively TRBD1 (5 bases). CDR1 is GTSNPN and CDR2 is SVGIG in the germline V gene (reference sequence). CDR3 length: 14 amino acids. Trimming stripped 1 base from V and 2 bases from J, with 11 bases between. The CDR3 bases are TGTGCCTGGAGTGAGGCGGGGGTTAACACTGAAGCTTTCTTT. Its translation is CAWSEAGVNTEAFF.

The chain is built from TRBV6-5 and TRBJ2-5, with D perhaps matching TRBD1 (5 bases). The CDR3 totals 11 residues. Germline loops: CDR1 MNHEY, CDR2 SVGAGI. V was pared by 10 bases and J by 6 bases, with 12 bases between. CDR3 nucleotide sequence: TGTGCCACCCAGGGTAGGCAGACCCAGTACTTC. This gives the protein CATQGRQTQYF.